These T cell receptor beta chains were read from a single sample in a study of CD8+ T cells in alopecia areata. TCRdb's table, derived via immunoSEQ multiplex PCR, lists solely in-frame clones and lacks some. This sample yields over 120,000 clones, of which approximately 51% are seen a single time; roughly 0.99% belongs to the top ten. Sequenced material: CD4+ T cells sorted from blood, taken at week 0. These receptors were obtained from a human donor with alopecia areata. Each CDR3 is given with its conserved first and last residue. The D gene is left open where the match is weak. Size is stated for part of the rows, as once, few or many counts, or as a class when the clone is expanded.

clone_size: .
d_call: .
v_call: TRBV15
j_call: TRBJ2-1
cdr3_nt: TGTGCCACCAGCACCAATGCCCCCAATGAGCAGTTCTTC
cdr3_aa: CATSTNAPNEQFF

clone_size: .
d_call: .
v_call: TRBV9
j_call: TRBJ2-7
cdr3_nt: TGTGCCAGCTCGTGGGACGGATCGTCCGAGCAGTACTTC
cdr3_aa: CASSWDGSSEQYF

clone_size: .
d_call: .
v_call: TRBV6-6
j_call: TRBJ2-2
cdr3_nt: TGTGCCAGCCGTTACTCTCGCACCGGGGAGCTGTTTTTT
cdr3_aa: CASRYSRTGELFF

clone_size: once
d_call: .
v_call: TRBV6-5
j_call: TRBJ1-5
cdr3_nt: TGTGCCAGCAGTCCCCGGGCGCCCAATCAGCCCCAGCATTTT
cdr3_aa: CASSPRAPNQPQHF

clone_size: .
d_call: .
v_call: TRBV30
j_call: TRBJ2-4
cdr3_nt: TGTGCCTGGAGTACAGGGAATAGGGACATTCAGTACTTC
cdr3_aa: CAWSTGNRDIQYF

clone_size: .
d_call: .
v_call: TRBV30
j_call: TRBJ1-3
cdr3_nt: TGTGCCTGGAGCTCGGGTGCGGCAGGGCCCGGAAACACCATATATTTT
cdr3_aa: CAWSSGAAGPGNTIYF

clone_size: few
d_call: TRBD2
v_call: TRBV7-2
j_call: TRBJ2-3
cdr3_nt: TGTGCCAGCAGCTTGACTAGCGGGAGTAATACGCAGTATTTT
cdr3_aa: CASSLTSGSNTQYF

clone_size: few
d_call: TRBD2
v_call: TRBV28
j_call: TRBJ2-1
cdr3_nt: TGTGCCAGCAGTTTACCCGGCAGCGGGAGCAATGAGCAGTTCTTC
cdr3_aa: CASSLPGSGSNEQFF

clone_size: many
d_call: .
v_call: TRBV28
j_call: TRBJ2-3
cdr3_nt: TGTGCCAGCAGTGGGGCGTGGGATCACACAGATACGCAGTATTTT
cdr3_aa: CASSGAWDHTDTQYF

clone_size: .
d_call: TRBD2
v_call: TRBV7-2
j_call: TRBJ2-1
cdr3_nt: TGTGCCAGCAGTTTGGGGACTAGCGGATACAATGAGCAGTTCTTC
cdr3_aa: CASSLGTSGYNEQFF

clone_size: .
d_call: .
v_call: TRBV5-1
j_call: TRBJ1-1
cdr3_nt: TGCGCCAGCAGCCGCGGGGGCAGCGCTGAAGCTTTCTTT
cdr3_aa: CASSRGGSAEAFF

clone_size: few
d_call: .
v_call: TRBV28
j_call: TRBJ2-5
cdr3_nt: TGTGCCAGCAGTTCCTACAGGGCAGGGGAGACCCAGTACTTC
cdr3_aa: CASSSYRAGETQYF

clone_size: .
d_call: .
v_call: TRBV9
j_call: TRBJ2-3
cdr3_nt: TGTGCCAGCAGCGTAGCAGTCCCACCAGATACGCAGTATTTT
cdr3_aa: CASSVAVPPDTQYF

clone_size: .
d_call: .
v_call: TRBV7-3
j_call: TRBJ2-2
cdr3_nt: TGTGCCAGCAGGGTAGCGCTAGGACTCCTTCTCATCAGGACCGGGGAGCTGTTTTTT
cdr3_aa: CASRVALGLLLIRTGELFF

clone_size: .
d_call: .
v_call: TRBV29-1
j_call: TRBJ2-5
cdr3_nt: TGCAGCGTCAAAAGGGGGCAAGAGACCCAGTACTTC
cdr3_aa: CSVKRGQETQYF

clone_size: .
d_call: TRBD1
v_call: TRBV28
j_call: TRBJ2-3
cdr3_nt: TGTGCCAGCATTCCTCCTCCCGGGACAGGGGTCGGTAAGGATACGCAGTATTTT
cdr3_aa: CASIPPPGTGVGKDTQYF

clone_size: many
d_call: TRBD1
v_call: TRBV4-1
j_call: TRBJ1-2
cdr3_nt: TGCGCCAGCAGCCATGACGGACAGGGGGTTGGTGGCTACACCTTC
cdr3_aa: CASSHDGQGVGGYTF

clone_size: .
d_call: .
v_call: TRBV6-1
j_call: TRBJ2-7
cdr3_nt: TGTGTCAGTGGCGGAGACTACGAGCAGTACTTC
cdr3_aa: CVSGGDYEQYF

clone_size: few
d_call: TRBD2
v_call: TRBV29-1
j_call: TRBJ2-5
cdr3_nt: TGCAGCGCCATAACTAGCGGGTATGGTGGGACCCAGTACTTC
cdr3_aa: CSAITSGYGGTQYF

clone_size: .
d_call: .
v_call: TRBV30
j_call: TRBJ2-7
cdr3_nt: TGTGCCTGGAGTCCGGACTCGTTCTCCTACGAGCAGTACTTC
cdr3_aa: CAWSPDSFSYEQYF

clone_size: few
d_call: TRBD1
v_call: TRBV9
j_call: TRBJ2-5
cdr3_nt: TGTGCCTCGTCAACCGGGACAGCCGAAGAGACCCAGTACTTC
cdr3_aa: CASSTGTAEETQYF

clone_size: few
d_call: .
v_call: TRBV2
j_call: TRBJ2-7
cdr3_nt: TGTGCCAGCCTGAAAGATTTCTCCTACGAGCAGTACTTC
cdr3_aa: CASLKDFSYEQYF

clone_size: .
d_call: TRBD2
v_call: TRBV6-1
j_call: TRBJ2-5
cdr3_nt: TGTGCCAGCAGTGTAGCGGGGAGGGCCCAGTACTTC
cdr3_aa: CASSVAGRAQYF

clone_size: .
d_call: .
v_call: TRBV2
j_call: TRBJ1-1
cdr3_nt: TGTGCCAGCAGTGAGGGTCAAGGGAAGCTGTTCTTT
cdr3_aa: CASSEGQGKLFF

clone_size: .
d_call: .
v_call: TRBV5-1
j_call: TRBJ2-2
cdr3_nt: TGCGCCAGCAAGGCCCAGTCGGGACAGAACACCGGGGAGCTGTTTTTT
cdr3_aa: CASKAQSGQNTGELFF